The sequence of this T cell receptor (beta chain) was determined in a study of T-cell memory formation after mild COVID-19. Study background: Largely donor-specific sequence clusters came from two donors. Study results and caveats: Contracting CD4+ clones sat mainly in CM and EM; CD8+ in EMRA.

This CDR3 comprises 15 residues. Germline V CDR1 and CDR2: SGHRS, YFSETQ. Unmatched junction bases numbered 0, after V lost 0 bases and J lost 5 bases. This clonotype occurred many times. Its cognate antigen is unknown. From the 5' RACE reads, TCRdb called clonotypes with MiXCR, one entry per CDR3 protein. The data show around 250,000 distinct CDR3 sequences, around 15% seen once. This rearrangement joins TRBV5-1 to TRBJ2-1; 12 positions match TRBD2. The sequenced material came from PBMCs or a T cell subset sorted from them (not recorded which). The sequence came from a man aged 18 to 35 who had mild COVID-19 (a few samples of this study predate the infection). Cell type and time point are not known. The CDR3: CASSLGLAGDNEQFF. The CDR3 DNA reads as TGCGCCAGCAGCTTGGGACTAGCGGGGGACAATGAGCAGTTCTTC.